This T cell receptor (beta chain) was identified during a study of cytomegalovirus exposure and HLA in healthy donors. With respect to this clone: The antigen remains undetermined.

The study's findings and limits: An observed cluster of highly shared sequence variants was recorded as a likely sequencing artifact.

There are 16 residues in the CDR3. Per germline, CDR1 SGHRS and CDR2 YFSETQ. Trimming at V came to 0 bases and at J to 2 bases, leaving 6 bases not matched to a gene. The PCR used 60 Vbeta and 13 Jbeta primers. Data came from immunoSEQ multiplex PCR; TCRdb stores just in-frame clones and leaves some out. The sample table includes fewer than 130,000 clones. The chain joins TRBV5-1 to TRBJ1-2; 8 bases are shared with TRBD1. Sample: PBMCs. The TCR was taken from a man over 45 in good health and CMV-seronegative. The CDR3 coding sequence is TGCGCCAGCAGCTTGGGGGGACAGGTGGAGAACTATGGCTACACCTTC. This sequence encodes CASSLGGQVENYGYTF.